Reported below is one T cell receptor (beta chain). Its antigen is currently not known. Base quality data are lacking; no much larger clone is found one base away. These data come from a study of blood T cell repertoires in COVID-19 (dated by TCRdb to the early 2020s). About the study as a whole: Samples from collaborators originated in the United States, Italy and Spain and spanned both the acute and convalescent phases of COVID-19. The material from the prospective study consisted of cDNA or gDNA derived from T cells, B-cell-depleted T cells, or PBMCs. Deeply sampled blood TCRbeta repertoires from subjects exposed to, actively infected with, or recovered from COVID-19 were included in the dataset. The repertoires were released in a freely available public database meant as a resource for research on the immune response to SARS-CoV-2. The samples were drawn from the first 160 participants of the ongoing ImmuneRACE study and from 950 to 1,500 subjects provided by 6 global collaborators. A de-identified subject ID, COVID-19 status, age in years and sex were almost always included in the sample metadata. Where HLA class I and class II types were available, the types were taken from metadata supplied by the sample provider, not from assay-based typing.

The paper's findings and limits, for the study overall: The amount of clinical and demographic metadata varied by source and participant and was provided uncurated.

TCRbeta CDR3 regions were amplified from genomic DNA using the immunoSEQ Assay, a bias-controlled multiplex PCR. As for the authors' bioinformatics: The number of nucleated cells in each sample was estimated by amplification of reference gene primers within the assay. Sequence reads were collapsed and filtered to measure the absolute abundance of every unique TCRbeta CDR3 rearrangement. Productive Simpson clonality was computed per sample as the square root of Simpson's diversity index over productive rearrangements. What TCRdb holds here is the immuneACCESS table cut down to in-frame rearrangements. Part of the clones is not present; checked against another copy, under half of the missing clones reflect an unresolved V gene, and the others are unexplained. D and trimming were read from the DNA, whereas the V and J calls and clone size are those reported in that table. For this sample the table gives over 100,000 clones, of which approximately 87% were detected only once. 15% to 20% of the sample is held by the ten biggest clonotypes.

Collaborating institutions collected whole blood in K2EDTA tubes following their own protocols. For TCRbeta analysis, collaborator samples were shipped as frozen whole blood, as isolated PBMCs, or as DNA extracted from either sample type. The V and J ends are trimmed by 5 bases and 4 bases, leaving 15 bases between them. The CDR3 runs 14 residues from the cysteine to the phenylalanine. Just the 42-base CDR3 DNA is kept, in frame starting at base 1. The germline V gene yields SGHTA for CDR1 and FQGNSA for CDR2. This receptor was identified in a woman aged 55 to 70 with acute or convalescent COVID-19. This chain is built from TRBV7-2 and TRBJ2-7; the D region possibly corresponds to TRBD1 (6 bases align). Material for sequencing was peripheral blood. Read as DNA, the sequence is TGTGCCAGCAGCCCCTGGGACAAGATATACGAGCAGTACTTC. It translates to CASSPWDKIYEQYF.